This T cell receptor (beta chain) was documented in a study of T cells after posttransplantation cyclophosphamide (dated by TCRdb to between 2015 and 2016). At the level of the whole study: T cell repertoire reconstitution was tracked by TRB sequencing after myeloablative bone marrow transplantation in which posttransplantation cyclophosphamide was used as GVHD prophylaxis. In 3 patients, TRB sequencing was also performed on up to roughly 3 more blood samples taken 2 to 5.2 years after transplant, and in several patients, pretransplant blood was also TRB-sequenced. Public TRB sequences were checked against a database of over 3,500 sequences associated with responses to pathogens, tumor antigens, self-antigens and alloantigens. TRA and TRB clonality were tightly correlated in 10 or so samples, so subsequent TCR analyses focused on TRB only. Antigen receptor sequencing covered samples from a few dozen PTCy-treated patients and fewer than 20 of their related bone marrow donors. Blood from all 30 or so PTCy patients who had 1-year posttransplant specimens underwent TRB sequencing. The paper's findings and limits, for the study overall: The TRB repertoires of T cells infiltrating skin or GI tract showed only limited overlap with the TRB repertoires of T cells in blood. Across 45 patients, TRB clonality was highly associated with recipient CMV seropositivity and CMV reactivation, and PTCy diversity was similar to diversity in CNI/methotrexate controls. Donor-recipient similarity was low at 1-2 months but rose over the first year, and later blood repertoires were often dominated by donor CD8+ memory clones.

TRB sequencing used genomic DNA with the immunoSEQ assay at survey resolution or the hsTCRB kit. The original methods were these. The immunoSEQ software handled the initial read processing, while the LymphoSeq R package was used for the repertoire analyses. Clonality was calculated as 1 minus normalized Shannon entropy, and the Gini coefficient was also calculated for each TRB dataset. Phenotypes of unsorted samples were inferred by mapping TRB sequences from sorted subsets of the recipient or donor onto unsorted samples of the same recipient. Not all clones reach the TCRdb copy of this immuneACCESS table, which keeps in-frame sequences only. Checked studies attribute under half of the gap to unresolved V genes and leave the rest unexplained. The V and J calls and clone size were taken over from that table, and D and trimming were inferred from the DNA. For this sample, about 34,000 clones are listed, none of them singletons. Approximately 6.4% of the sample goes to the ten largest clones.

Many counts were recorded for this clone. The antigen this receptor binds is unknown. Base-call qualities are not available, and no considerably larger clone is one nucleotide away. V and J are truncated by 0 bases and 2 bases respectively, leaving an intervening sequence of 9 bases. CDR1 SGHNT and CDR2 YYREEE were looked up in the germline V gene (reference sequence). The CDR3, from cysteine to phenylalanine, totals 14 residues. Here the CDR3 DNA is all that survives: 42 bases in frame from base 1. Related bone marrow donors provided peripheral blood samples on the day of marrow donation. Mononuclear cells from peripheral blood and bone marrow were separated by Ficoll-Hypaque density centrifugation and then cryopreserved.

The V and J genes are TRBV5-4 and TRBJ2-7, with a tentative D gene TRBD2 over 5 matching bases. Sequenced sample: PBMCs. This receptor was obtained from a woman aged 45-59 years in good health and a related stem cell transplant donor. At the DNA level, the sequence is TGTGCCAGCAGCTTGGATGCGGAGGCCTACGAGCAGTACTTC. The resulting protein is CASSLDAEAYEQYF.